The text below deals with one TCR beta chain. Antigen unknown. This sample is part of a study of cytomegalovirus exposure and HLA in healthy donors. Notes on the study in general: The likely explanation for a cluster of highly shared sequence variants was sequencing artifact. Despite most TCR sequences being rare, some public TCRs occurred in many donors. Association of a missense DCLRE1C variant with TCR beta V- and J-gene trimming was reported in a later analysis. A few CMV-associated chains proved CMV antigen-specific in vitro.

Primers included in the PCR were 60 Vbeta and 13 Jbeta primers. TCRdb's table, derived via immunoSEQ multiplex PCR, lists solely in-frame clones and lacks some. The top ten hold 2% to 2.5% of the sample, which has some 120,000 clones, 79% seen once. The ends lost 4 bases at V and 2 bases at J; junction bases unmatched: 7. The CDR3 runs 15 residues. Germline V CDR1 and CDR2: SEHNR, FQNEAQ (reference sequence). The rearrangement links TRBV7-9 to TRBJ2-7; the match to TRBD2 covers 8 bases. The source is a man aged 18 to 30 in good health and CMV-seronegative. Sequenced input: PBMCs. The CDR3, as DNA: TGTGCCAGCAGCTCAAGATTGCGGGGGGCCTACGAGCAGTACTTC. Its protein product is CASSSRLRGAYEQYF.